Below, one T cell receptor (beta chain) is given with its context. The record originates from a study of blood T cell repertoires in COVID-19. Study as a whole: Whether acute or convalescent, the COVID-19 samples came from the United States, Italy and Spain. In each case, the material was cDNA or gDNA derived from T cells, B-cell-depleted T cells, or PBMCs.

Original handling: For nucleated cells, counts were estimated from reference gene primer amplification. Only in-frame clones appear in the TCRdb table, and some are missing; sequencing was by immunoSEQ multiplex PCR. The V and J calls and clone size were taken over from that table, and D and trimming were inferred from the DNA. The table includes 170,000 or so clones, approximately 84% detected once. V was shortened by 1 base and J by 8 bases, with 14 bases between the two germline ends. CDR3 length equals 14 residues. The germline gives CDR1 LGHDT, CDR2 YNNKEL (reference sequence). Sequences were obtained from peripheral blood. This chain connects TRBV3-1 (or the pseudogene TRBV3-2) to TRBJ1-1, with TRBD1 as a possible D gene (5 bases). The receptor's source is a man aged 18 to 35 with active or convalescent COVID-19. The CDR3 sequence: CASSQGIREGEAFF. CDR3 nucleotide sequence: TGTGCCAGCAGCCAAGGGATACGGGAGGGGGAAGCTTTCTTT.